This passage covers 7 T cell receptor beta chains from one sample sequenced in a study of T cell clones after liver transplantation. Data came from immunoSEQ multiplex PCR; TCRdb stores just in-frame clones and leaves some out. The data hold over 100,000 clones, with 75% to 90% observed a single time. The specimen comprised CD4+ T cells from blood, sampled before liver transplant. These receptors were collected from a human donor who received a liver transplant.

The J gene is TRBJ2-5, the V gene TRBV28; tentatively, D is TRBD1 or TRBD2 (5 bases each). Germline V lookup: CDR1 MDHEN, CDR2 SYDVKM. V was cut by 3 bases and J by 4 bases, with 15 bases left in between. The CDR3 runs 15 residues. DNA for the CDR3: TGTGCCAGCAGTTTGATCGGAGAGGGGAGAGAGACCCAGTACTTC. Protein sequence: CASSLIGEGRETQYF.

The V and J genes are TRBV18 and TRBJ2-3, with TRBD1 matching over 7 bases. Germline CDR1 is KGHSH and CDR2 is LQKENI. Unmatched junction bases numbered 7, after V lost 0 bases and J lost 4 bases. The CDR3 length is 16 residues. This chain's CDR3 is CASSPPGRGQADTQYF. Written as DNA, the CDR3 is TGTGCCAGCTCACCACCCGGAAGGGGGCAAGCAGATACGCAGTATTTT.

This rearrangement joins TRBV11-1 to TRBJ2-7; 7 bases are shared with TRBD1. The CDR3 is 15 amino acids. V dropped 3 bases and J dropped 2; count of bases not matched to a gene: 7. Germline CDR1 and CDR2: SGHAT and FQDESV (reference sequence). In DNA form, the CDR3 reads TGTGCCAGCAGCTTGGGACAGCTCGAGGCCTACGAGCAGTACTTC. Protein product: CASSLGQLEAYEQYF.

The genes are TRBV6-1 and TRBJ2-1; 11 nucleotides align to TRBD2. Germline loops: CDR1 MNHNS, CDR2 SASEGT. The CDR3 runs 17 residues. The junction had 10 bases not matched to a gene; V was cut back by 4 bases and J by 5 bases. CDR3 amino acids: CASSGPLAGGRNNEQFF. Here the CDR3 DNA reads TGTGCCAGCAGTGGACCCTTAGCGGGAGGGAGGAACAATGAGCAGTTCTTC.

V and J are TRBV10-3 and TRBJ1-1, with 8 bases identical to TRBD1. The CDR3 runs to 13 residues. Losses at the gene ends were 2 bases for V and 5 bases for J; bases not matched to a gene: 1. Germline V gene lookup returns CDR1 ENHRY and CDR2 SYGVKD. CDR3 nucleotides: TGTGCCATCAGTGAGCAGGGGGCGACTGAAGCTTTCTTT. It is translated as CAISEQGATEAFF.

V is TRBV5-1 and J is TRBJ2-1, with D tentatively TRBD1 (6 bases). The germline gives CDR1 SGHRS, CDR2 YFSETQ. This CDR3 has 15 residues. The V end lost 1 base, the J end lost 7 bases, and 15 bases lay between the germline ends. The CDR3 here is CASSLRQGSINEQFF. CDR3 DNA sequence: TGCGCCAGCAGCTTGAGGCAGGGGTCAATTAATGAGCAGTTCTTC.

This clone was counted a few times. The chain combines TRBV30 with TRBJ2-1; 9 positions agree with TRBD1. Germline CDR1 and CDR2: GTSNPN and SVGIG (reference sequence). J was trimmed by 16 bases and V by 3 bases; bases with no gene match: 10. CDR3 length: 12 amino acids. The CDR3 nucleotides are TGTGCCTGGAGCGAACAGGGGGCTGTCTCTTTCTTC. Amino acid sequence: CAWSEQGAVSFF.